This T cell receptor (beta chain) was obtained from a study of siplizumab effects on memory and regulatory T cells. Study-level results: In controls, 26.9% of mappable alloreactive CD4+ clones were Treg-derived on average, versus 68.8% with siplizumab.

A note on this clone: As yet, its antigen is unknown.

The junction had 11 bases not matched to a gene; V was cut back by 2 bases and J by 13 bases. The CDR3 is 16 amino acids. Germline CDR1 SGHNT, CDR2 YYREEE (reference sequence). Assay: immunoSEQ multiplex PCR; the TCRdb copy retains only in-frame clones and omits some. This sample has about 60,000 clones, with over 80% found just once. Unstimulated subsets comprising naive, memory, effector memory and TEMRA cells were sequenced in three donor pairs. Input material: memory CD4+ T cells sorted from blood. The V gene is TRBV5-4, the J gene TRBJ2-2; 13 bases line up with TRBD2. The receptor's source is a human donor in good health. CDR3 protein: CASSFGLAGDVWGLFF. The CDR3 DNA reads as TGTGCCAGCAGCTTCGGACTAGCGGGAGACGTTTGGGGGCTGTTTTTT.